This paragraph reports one T cell receptor (beta chain). Produced via immunoSEQ multiplex PCR; TCRdb's table is partial and in-frame only. The sample holds over 150,000 clones, 84% seen once. The entry originates in a study of blood T cell repertoires in COVID-19. The overall study: Sites in the United States, Italy and Spain provided acute and convalescent COVID-19 samples.

The length of the CDR3 is 17 residues. Germline V CDR1 and CDR2: SGDLS, YYNGEE. Trimming shortened V by 2 bases and J by 5 bases, and 19 bases separated the two germline ends. Sequenced material: peripheral blood. This TCR came from a human donor in a cohort sampled during active COVID-19. The V call is TRBV9, the J call TRBJ2-2, with D perhaps TRBD1 (6 bases). The CDR3 DNA sequence: TGTGCCAGCAGCGTCGGACAGCTTTCCTCTATAACCGGGGAGCTGTTTTTT. Protein: CASSVGQLSSITGELFF.